This TCR beta chain was identified in a study of blood T cell repertoires in COVID-19. Study-level information: Specimens from acute and convalescent COVID-19 originated in the United States, Italy and Spain.

The V gene's germline CDR1 is SGHRS and CDR2 YFSETQ. V was pared by 4 bases and J by 5 bases, with 8 bases of the junction left unmatched. The CDR3 sequence is 16 residues long. Cohort 3 recovery required two negative PCRs, clearance, or symptom resolution. Profiled with immunoSEQ multiplex PCR; TCRdb holds only in-frame clones, not every one. The profile covers more than 350,000 clones, with 80% to 90% appearing a single time and 0.95% to 1.1% taken by the ten largest. The J gene is TRBJ2-5, the V gene TRBV5-1; TRBD2 aligns across 13 bases. This sequence originates from a man aged 18 to 35 who had recovered from COVID-19. Sequencing was performed on PBMCs or T cells enriched from blood (not recorded which). CDR3 protein: CASSPGLAGVGETQYF. DNA for the CDR3: TGCGCCAGCAGCCCCGGACTAGCGGGAGTCGGGGAGACCCAGTACTTC.